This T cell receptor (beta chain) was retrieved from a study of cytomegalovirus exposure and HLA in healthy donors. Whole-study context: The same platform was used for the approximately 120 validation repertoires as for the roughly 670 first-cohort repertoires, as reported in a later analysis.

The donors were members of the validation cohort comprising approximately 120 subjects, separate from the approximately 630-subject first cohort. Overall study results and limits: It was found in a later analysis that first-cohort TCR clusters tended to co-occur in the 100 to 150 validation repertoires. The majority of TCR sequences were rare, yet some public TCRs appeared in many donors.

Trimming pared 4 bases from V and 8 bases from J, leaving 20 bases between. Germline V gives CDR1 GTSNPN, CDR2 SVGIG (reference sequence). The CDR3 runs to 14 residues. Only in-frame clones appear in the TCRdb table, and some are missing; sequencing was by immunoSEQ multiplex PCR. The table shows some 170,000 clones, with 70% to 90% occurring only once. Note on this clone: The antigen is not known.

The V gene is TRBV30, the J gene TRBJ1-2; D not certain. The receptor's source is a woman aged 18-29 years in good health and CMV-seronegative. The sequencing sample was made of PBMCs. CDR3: CAWIHTFREGGYTF. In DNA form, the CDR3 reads TGTGCCTGGATCCATACTTTCCGGGAGGGCGGCTACACCTTC.